This T cell receptor (beta chain) was identified in a study of patients and donors after allogeneic stem cell transplantation. TCRdb re-analysed the RT-PCR reads in MiXCR, keeping a single row per CDR3 protein. The sample has about 76,000 distinct CDR3 sequences; more than 25% are singletons. The CDR3 is 18 amino acids. The V gene end was trimmed by 5 bases and the J gene end by 6 bases; junction bases not matched to a gene: 19. Per the germline V gene, CDR1 is SEHNR and CDR2 is FQNEAQ (reference sequence). This clonotype has a single count. The chain links TRBV7-9 to TRBJ2-3, with 8 bases matching TRBD1. The clonotype comes from a human donor who was either an allogeneic HSCT recipient or a stem cell or donor lymphocyte infusion donor (not recorded which). It is not recorded whose cells these are; they may come from a transplant donor. Sequenced material: blood, either unsorted or a sorted T cell fraction (not recorded which). CDR3 bases: TGTGCCAGCAGCCCCAAAGTGAACCGGGACAGGAGGACGGATACGCAGTATTTT. Protein: CASSPKVNRDRRTDTQYF.